The 17 T cell receptor beta chains below were found in one sample sequenced in a study of T cell responses to AZD1222 COVID-19 vaccine. Here immunoSEQ multiplex PCR was the method, and the copy in TCRdb shows in-frame clones only, minus some. The sample has around 94,000 clones, about 85% seen once. The sequenced sample was peripheral blood, obtained 28 days after the second AZD1222 dose. Source of these receptors: an adult who received the AZD1222 COVID-19 vaccine.

A few counts support this clone. The chain uses TRBV6-2 or TRBV6-3 and TRBJ2-7, with TRBD1 as a possible D gene (5 bases). Germline CDR1 reads MNHEY; CDR2 reads SVGEGT. V gave up 4 bases and J gave up 5 bases, with 12 bases separating them. The CDR3 extends over 13 amino acids. CDR3 bases: TGTGCCAGCAGTTTAGCAGGGCAGAACGAGCAGTACTTC. Residues: CASSLAGQNEQYF.

The chain joins TRBV12-3 or TRBV12-4 to TRBJ1-2; possible D gene TRBD1, 6 bases. The V and J ends lost 8 bases and 3 bases respectively, with 13 bases between them. This CDR3 has 13 residues. The CDR3 spells CASSDRPHYGYTF. Here the CDR3 DNA reads TGTGCCAGCTCTGACAGGCCTCACTATGGCTACACCTTC.

The rearrangement uses TRBV10-3 and TRBJ1-1; 7 positions agree with TRBD1. This CDR3 region has 12 residues. V shed 11 bases and J 5 bases; nucleotides not matched to a gene: 8. CDR1 ENHRY and CDR2 SYGVKD come from the germline V gene. As DNA, the CDR3 is TGTGCCGTAAGATCACAGGGGACTGAAGCTTTCTTT. Translating it yields CAVRSQGTEAFF.

The table lists this clone with a count of one. The chain uses TRBV19 and TRBJ1-5; weak D call: TRBD1 (5 bases). Per germline, CDR1 LNHDA and CDR2 SQIVND (reference sequence). The CDR3 runs to 16 residues. V lost 7 bases and J lost 7, with 23 bases in between. CDR3 DNA sequence: TGTGCCAGTATCCAAAGGGGACGGGGGGTTGGCCAGCCCCAGCATTTT. Its translation: CASIQRGRGVGQPQHF.

The rearrangement uses TRBV4-1 and TRBJ2-4; D gene ambiguous. V was shortened by 1 base and J by 5 bases, with 6 bases between the two germline ends. The germline V gene has CDR1 MGHRA and CDR2 YSYEKL. CDR3 length: 13 residues. This chain's CDR3 is CASSQVLQNIQYF. In nucleotides, the CDR3 is TGCGCCAGCAGCCAAGTTCTCCAAAACATTCAGTACTTC.

The rearrangement uses TRBV5-6 and TRBJ1-2, with a tentative D call TRBD1 (5 bases). The germline V and J ends were trimmed by 1 base and 4 bases, with 11 bases remaining between them. The CDR3 contains 14 residues. Germline CDR1 and CDR2: SGHDT and YYEEEE. CDR3 bases: TGTGCCAGCAGCTTGAGGGGCTATCCCTATGGCTACACCTTC. It codes for CASSLRGYPYGYTF.

The rearrangement joins TRBV18 to TRBJ1-5; D gene unclear. Deletions cut 2 bases from V and 5 bases from J, with 10 bases between. This CDR3 is built from 14 residues. Germline CDR1 reads KGHSH; CDR2 reads LQKENI. CDR3 region: CASSPRAVYQPQHF. The DNA for the CDR3 is TGTGCCAGCTCACCAAGGGCAGTTTATCAGCCCCAGCATTTT.

This clone is labeled medium-sized. The rearrangement uses TRBV12-3 or TRBV12-4 and TRBJ2-1; D not certain. Trimming pared 7 bases from V and 4 bases from J, leaving 11 bases between. The CDR3 is made up of 13 amino acids. The CDR3 region has the DNA TGTGCCAGCAAGGATTTACTTTACAATGAGCAGTTCTTC. Translating it yields CASKDLLYNEQFF.

This clone was detected a few times. The CDR3 DNA sequence: TGTGCCAGCAGCATAAGTTGGGCAACCGGGGAGCTGTTTTTT. Protein: CASSISWATGELFF. The chain links TRBV9 to TRBJ2-2, with D unclear. This CDR3 has 14 residues. Trimming left V 4 bases short and J 5 bases short, with 12 bases between. CDR1 is SGDLS and CDR2 is YYNGEE in the germline V gene. Complete variable domain (other parts from reference TRBV9 and TRBJ2-2): DSGVTQTPKHLITATGQRVTLRCSPRSGDLSVYWYQQSLDQGLQFLIQYYNGEERAKGNILERFSAQQFPDLHSELNLSSLELGDSALYFCASSISWATGELFFGEGSRLTVL.

This clone was seen once. The chain uses TRBV2 and TRBJ2-4; perhaps TRBD1 as D (6 bases). The V end lost 3 bases, the J end lost 0 bases, and 12 bases lay between the germline ends. The germline V gene has CDR1 SNHLY and CDR2 FYNNEI. The CDR3 consists of 16 residues. CDR3 region: CASSERTALAKNIQYF. CDR3 bases: TGTGCCAGCAGTGAGAGGACAGCTTTAGCCAAAAACATTCAGTACTTC.

CDR3 sequence: CSVVAGEGPSGNTIYF. CDR3 coding DNA: TGCAGCGTTGTGGCAGGGGAGGGCCCCTCTGGAAACACCATATATTTT. This chain links TRBV29-1 with TRBJ1-3; the D gene is possibly TRBD1 (6 bases). Trimming stripped 4 bases from V and 0 bases from J, with 16 bases between. CDR1 SQVTM and CDR2 ANQGSEA come from the germline V gene. The CDR3 runs 16 residues.

As DNA, the CDR3 is TGTGCCAGTAGTATGGATAGAGCCGTCAAAAACATTCAGTACTTC. It yields the protein CASSMDRAVKNIQYF. The chain has TRBV19 and TRBJ2-4, with D hard to call. Trimming pared 3 bases from V and 3 bases from J, leaving 12 bases between. Per germline, CDR1 LNHDA and CDR2 SQIVND (reference sequence). The CDR3 runs 15 residues.

The V gene is TRBV19, the J gene TRBJ1-6, with D unclear. This CDR3 is built from 14 residues. V was pared by 3 bases and J by 6 bases, with 9 bases between. The germline V gene encodes CDR1 LNHDA and CDR2 SQIVND (reference sequence). CDR3 DNA: TGTGCCAGTAGTATTTCTTCTTTTAATTCACCCCTCCACTTT. It translates to CASSISSFNSPLHF. Looking up the rest from reference TRBV19 and TRBJ1-6 gives the full variable domain: DGGITQSPKYLFRKEGQNVTLSCEQNLNHDAMYWYRQDPGQGLRLIYYSQIVNDFQKGDIAEGYSVSREKKESFPLTVTSAQKNPTAFYLCASSISSFNSPLHFGNGTRLTVT.

This clone was picked up a small number of times. The rearrangement joins TRBV7-8 to TRBJ2-7; D is uncertain. Per germline, CDR1 SGHVS and CDR2 FQNEAQ. The CDR3 has 14 residues. V dropped 5 bases and J dropped 2 bases, with 13 bases sitting between them. The CDR3 here is CASSPTRTPYEQYF. CDR3 DNA sequence: TGTGCCAGCAGCCCAACCCGTACGCCCTACGAGCAGTACTTC. Supplemented by reference TRBV7-8 and TRBJ2-7, the full variable domain reads GAGVSQSPRYKVAKRGQDVALRCDPISGHVSLFWYQQALGQGPEFLTYFQNEAQLDKSGLPSDRFFAERPEGSVSTLKIQRTQQEDSAVYLCASSPTRTPYEQYFGPGTRLTVT.

The chain is built from TRBV5-6 and TRBJ1-4; D is undetermined. Germline CDR1 SGHDT, CDR2 YYEEEE. This CDR3 has 13 amino acids. V was trimmed by 4 bases and J by 7 bases, leaving 11 bases between them. In DNA form, the CDR3 reads TGTGCCAGCAGCCTCGGACTGGTTGAAAAACTGTTTTTT. Translating gives CASSLGLVEKLFF. Looking up the rest from reference TRBV5-6 and TRBJ1-4 gives the full variable domain: DAGVTQSPTHLIKTRGQQVTLRCSPKSGHDTVSWYQQALGQGPQFIFQYYEEEERQRGNFPDRFSGHQFPNYSSELNVNALLLGDSALYLCASSLGLVEKLFFGSGTQLSVL.

Comment on this clone: This sample includes further DNA sequences coding for the same CDR3. The V and J genes are TRBV12-3 or TRBV12-4 and TRBJ2-7; D is undetermined. Trimming pared 3 bases from V and 1 base from J, leaving 1 base between. This CDR3 spans 11 amino acids. The CDR3 DNA follows: TGTGCCAGCAGTTTTTCCTACGAGCAGTACTTC. Residues: CASSFSYEQYF.

This chain connects TRBV2 to TRBJ2-7, with 8 bases fitting TRBD2. The V gene's germline CDR1 is SNHLY and CDR2 FYNNEI. CDR3 length equals 15 residues. V shed 1 base and J 3 bases; nucleotides not matched to a gene: 5. CDR3 protein: CASSEGQRGYYEQYF. The CDR3 DNA is TGTGCCAGCAGTGAAGGCCAGCGGGGGTACTACGAGCAGTACTTC.